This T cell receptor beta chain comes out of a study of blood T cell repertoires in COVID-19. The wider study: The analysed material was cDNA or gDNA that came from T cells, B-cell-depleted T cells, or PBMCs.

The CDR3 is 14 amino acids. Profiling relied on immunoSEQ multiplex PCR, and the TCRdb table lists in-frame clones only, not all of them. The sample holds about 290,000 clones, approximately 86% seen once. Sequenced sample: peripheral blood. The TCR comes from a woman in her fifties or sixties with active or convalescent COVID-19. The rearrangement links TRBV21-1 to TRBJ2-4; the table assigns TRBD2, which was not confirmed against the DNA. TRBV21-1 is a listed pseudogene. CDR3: CASSITVAKNIQYF. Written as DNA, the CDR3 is TGTGCCAGCAGCATAACGGTAGCCAAAAACATTCAGTACTTC.